This T cell receptor beta chain was recorded in a study of blood T cell repertoires in COVID-19. Generated by immunoSEQ multiplex PCR, the TCRdb table keeps only in-frame clones and is missing some. Here the sample spans hundreds of thousands of clones, around 88% being singletons. CDR3 length: 14 amino acids. Trimming removed 2 bases from V and 5 bases from J, with 12 bases in between. Germline V gene data show CDR1 as SNHLY and CDR2 as FYNNEI. The V call is TRBV2, the J call TRBJ1-2; D possibly corresponds to TRBD1 (6 bases). The clonotype originates from a woman in her 40s with acute COVID-19. The sample taken for sequencing was PBMCs or T cells enriched from blood (not recorded which). CDR3: CASSEQGSRYGYTF. The CDR3 DNA is TGTGCCAGCAGTGAACAGGGGAGTAGGTATGGCTACACCTTC.